The entry below gives a single T cell receptor beta chain sequence along with its context. The target of this receptor is not known. Base qualities are not recorded, but no much larger clone differs from it by a single base. Library preparation used PCR. Sequencing instrument: Illumina HiSeq 2500. TCR libraries were prepared with molecular barcoding, using unique molecular identifiers to normalize TCRbeta repertoire quantification. TCRdb passed the public sequencing reads through fastp at Q25 and MiXCR, retaining productive beta sequences. A single entry per CDR3 protein holds the most common genes and DNA from its merged rows. Here the sample has approximately 210,000 distinct CDR3 sequences; roughly 15% occur a single time. The ten biggest clones cover under 15% of the sample. This entry comes from a study of T-cell reconstitution after alpha-beta-depleted transplantation in children (dated by TCRdb to the mid-2010s). With regard to the full study: The study quantitatively tracked T-cell immune reconstitution after TCRalphabeta/CD19-depleted allogeneic hematopoietic cell transplantation in children using TCR repertoire profiling.

Looking up the germline V gene yields CDR1 SGHRS and CDR2 YFSETQ. Ends trimmed: V by 3 bases, J by 4 bases; bases unmatched to a gene: 8. Taken from cysteine to phenylalanine, the CDR3 has 15 residues. Of the read, only the CDR3 DNA is kept; its 45 bases are in frame from base 1. The V gene is TRBV5-1 and the J gene is TRBJ1-2; TRBD1 agrees with 8 junctional bases. This clonotype originated in a human donor who donated a stem cell graft to a child with acute lymphoblastic leukemia. The sequencing used PBMCs from the stem cell graft donor, collected from the stem cell graft. The DNA sequence reads TGCGCCAGCAGCTATGGACAGGGTGATGGCTATGGCTACACCTTC. The resulting protein is CASSYGQGDGYGYTF.